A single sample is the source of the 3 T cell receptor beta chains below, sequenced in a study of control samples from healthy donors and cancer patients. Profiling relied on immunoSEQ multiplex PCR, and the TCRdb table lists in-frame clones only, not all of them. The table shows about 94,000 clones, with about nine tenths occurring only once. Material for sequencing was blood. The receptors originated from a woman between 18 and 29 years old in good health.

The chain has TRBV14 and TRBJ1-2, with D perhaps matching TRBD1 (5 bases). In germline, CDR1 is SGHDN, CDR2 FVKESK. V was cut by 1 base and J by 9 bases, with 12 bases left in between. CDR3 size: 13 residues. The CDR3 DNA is TGTGCCAGCAGCCAAGGGCCGGGGGGTCGCTACACCTTC. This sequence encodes CASSQGPGGRYTF.

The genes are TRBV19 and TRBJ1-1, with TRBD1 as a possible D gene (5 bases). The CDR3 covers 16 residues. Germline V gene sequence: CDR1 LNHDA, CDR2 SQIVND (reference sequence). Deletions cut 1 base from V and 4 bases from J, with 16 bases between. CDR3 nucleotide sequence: TGTGCCAGTAGTATAGGGGTAGGGAGGGGAAGCACTGAAGCTTTCTTT. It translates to CASSIGVGRGSTEAFF.

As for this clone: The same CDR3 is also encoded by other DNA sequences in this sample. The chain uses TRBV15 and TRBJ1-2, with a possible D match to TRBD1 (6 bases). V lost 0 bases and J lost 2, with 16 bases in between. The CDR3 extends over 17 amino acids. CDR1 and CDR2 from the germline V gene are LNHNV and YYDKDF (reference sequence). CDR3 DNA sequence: TGTGCCACCAGCAGAGATCCGGGGGGCACTTACAACTATGGCTACACCTTC. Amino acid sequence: CATSRDPGGTYNYGYTF.